These T cell receptor beta chains were read from a single sample in a study of cytotoxic CD8 clonotypes in ibrutinib-treated CLL. Clones were sequenced by immunoSEQ multiplex PCR, and TCRdb holds only the in-frame ones, with some missing. Here the sample spans about 140,000 clones, more than 75% being singletons. The sample here was PBMCs, taken after 36 months of ibrutinib treatment. These receptors were collected from a human donor with chronic lymphocytic leukemia. Each CDR3 is given with its conserved first and last residue. D genes are given only for firm matches. Rows give clone size only sometimes, using once, few, many, or a class for an expanded clone.

16	TRBV7-9	TRBJ1-4	.	.	CASSFFGFATNEKLFF	TGTGCCAGCAGCTTCTTCGGCTTTGCAACTAATGAAAAACTGTTTTTT
12	TRBV6-5	TRBJ1-1	.	.	CASSRMNTEAFF	TGTGCCAGCTCCAGGATGAACACTGAAGCTTTCTTT
14	TRBV10-2	TRBJ2-1	TRBD2	few	CASRKAGVDNEQFF	TGCGCCAGCAGAAAAGCGGGAGTAGACAATGAGCAGTTCTTC
14	TRBV28	TRBJ1-2	.	.	CASSLTGGHGGYTF	TGTGCCAGCAGCCTCACCGGGGGACACGGTGGCTACACCTTC
12	TRBV11-2	TRBJ1-1	.	once	CASSEGWTEAFF	TGTGCCAGCAGCGAAGGGTGGACTGAAGCTTTCTTT
15	TRBV7-9	TRBJ2-7	.	few	CASSPKIRQGSEQYF	TGTGCCAGCAGCCCGAAGATTCGGCAGGGCAGCGAGCAGTACTTC
19	TRBV2	TRBJ2-7	TRBD2	.	CASSEAGGLAGGRSYEQYF	TGTGCCAGCAGTGAAGCAGGGGGACTAGCGGGAGGGAGGTCTTACGAGCAGTACTTC
17	TRBV18	TRBJ1-2	.	.	CASSPRYRAKANYGYTF	TGTGCCAGCTCACCCCGGTACAGGGCAAAAGCTAACTATGGCTACACCTTC
13	TRBV5-6	TRBJ2-5	.	.	CASSQDYQETQYF	TGTGCCAGCAGCCAGGACTACCAAGAGACCCAGTACTTC
13	TRBV7-9	TRBJ2-1	.	few	CASSLVGGHEQFF	TGTGCCAGCAGCTTAGTGGGTGGCCATGAGCAGTTCTTC
16	TRBV6-6	TRBJ2-1	TRBD2	.	CASSWPLAGGRNEQFF	TGTGCCAGCAGTTGGCCCCTAGCGGGTGGTCGCAATGAGCAGTTCTTC
18	TRBV7-2	TRBJ2-4	.	.	CASSLVVFRDRAKNIQYF	TGTGCCAGCAGCTTAGTGGTCTTCCGGGATCGGGCCAAAAACATTCAGTACTTC
15	TRBV19	TRBJ2-7	.	many	CASKRTAGDSYEQYF	TGTGCCTCTAAAAGGACGGCAGGGGACTCCTACGAGCAGTACTTC
14	TRBV6-5	TRBJ2-2	.	.	CASRKGASTGELFF	TGTGCCAGCAGGAAGGGAGCAAGCACCGGGGAGCTGTTTTTT
14	TRBV5-4	TRBJ2-7	TRBD2	few	CASRDTSGGYEQYF	TGTGCCAGCAGGGACACTAGCGGGGGCTACGAGCAGTACTTC
15	TRBV6-1	TRBJ1-1	.	.	CASRDVGRLNTEAFF	TGTGCCAGCAGAGATGTCGGGAGACTGAACACTGAAGCTTTCTTT
18	TRBV7-9	TRBJ1-1	.	.	CASSLVGTALLLNTEAFF	TGTGCCAGCAGCTTAGTGGGGACGGCTCTCCTGTTGAACACTGAAGCTTTCTTT
12	TRBV11-2	TRBJ1-2	.	.	CASSRTGYGYTF	TGTGCCAGCAGCCGCACCGGCTATGGCTACACCTTC
13	TRBV6-5	TRBJ2-7	TRBD1	once	CASRMDRRNEQYF	TGTGCCAGCAGAATGGACAGGAGAAACGAGCAGTACTTC
14	TRBV6-5	TRBJ1-2	.	.	CASSWGRQNYGYTF	TGTGCCAGCAGTTGGGGTCGGCAGAACTATGGCTACACCTTC
16	TRBV19	TRBJ2-5	TRBD2	.	CASSRKRGAIQETQYF	TGTGCCAGTAGTAGGAAGCGGGGGGCCATTCAAGAGACCCAGTACTTC
15	TRBV5-1	TRBJ1-1	.	.	CASSVRPSRGTEAFF	TGCGCCAGCAGCGTTAGGCCTTCAAGGGGTACTGAAGCTTTCTTT
13	TRBV6-1	TRBJ1-5	.	.	CASSYLRGQPQHF	TGTGCCAGCAGCTACCTGAGGGGGCAGCCCCAGCATTTT
15	TRBV10-3	TRBJ2-7	TRBD1	.	CAAGTMGQGGYEQYF	TGTGCCGCGGGCACTATGGGACAGGGAGGTTACGAGCAGTACTTC
14	TRBV5-1	TRBJ2-2	TRBD1	few	CASREGTGPGELFF	TGCGCCAGCAGGGAAGGGACAGGACCCGGGGAGCTGTTTTTT
13	TRBV6-5	TRBJ1-2	.	few	CASSLTGIFGYTF	TGTGCCAGCAGTTTAACAGGGATCTTTGGCTACACCTTC
18	TRBV28	TRBJ2-7	.	.	CATEEFRRGVKSSYEQYF	TGTGCCACCGAGGAATTCCGTCGTGGGGTGAAGAGCTCCTACGAGCAGTACTTC
15	TRBV7-7	TRBJ2-5	.	.	CASSSGRQYQETQYF	TGTGCCAGCAGCTCAGGGAGGCAGTACCAAGAGACCCAGTACTTC
13	TRBV5-4	TRBJ2-7	.	.	CASSFAGDYEQYF	TGTGCCAGCAGCTTCGCAGGGGACTACGAGCAGTACTTC
15	TRBV10-1	TRBJ1-4	.	.	CASSAGRDGNEKLFF	TGCGCCAGCAGTGCAGGCCGGGACGGTAATGAAAAACTGTTTTTT
18	TRBV7-8	TRBJ2-1	TRBD1	.	CASSLVRTGDRAYNEQFF	TGTGCCAGCAGCTTAGTGCGTACCGGGGACAGAGCCTACAATGAGCAGTTCTTC
14	TRBV4-1	TRBJ2-7	.	.	CASSQPLEPGEQYF	TGCGCCAGCAGCCAACCACTCGAGCCCGGGGAGCAGTACTTC
12	TRBV28	TRBJ1-2	.	few	CASSLSWGGYTF	TGTGCCAGCAGTTTATCATGGGGTGGCTACACCTTC
15	TRBV6-5	TRBJ1-2	.	.	CASSYGAGTSYGYTF	TGTGCCAGCAGTTACGGCGCCGGGACATCCTATGGCTACACCTTC
13	TRBV9	TRBJ2-2	.	.	CASSPSGSGELFF	TGTGCCAGCTCTCCAAGCGGCTCCGGGGAGCTGTTTTTT
14	TRBV5-6	TRBJ1-4	.	.	CASQETGNYEKLFF	TGTGCCAGCCAAGAGACAGGAAATTATGAAAAACTGTTTTTT
14	TRBV10-3	TRBJ2-7	.	.	CAIQQGTSSYEQYF	TGTGCCATTCAACAGGGTACTAGCTCCTACGAGCAGTACTTC
16	TRBV6-5	TRBJ2-7	.	.	CASSYGTPNFPYEQYF	TGTGCCAGCAGTTACGGGACACCGAACTTCCCCTACGAGCAGTACTTC
13	TRBV7-8	TRBJ2-7	TRBD1	.	CASSSTGAYEQYF	TGTGCCAGCAGCTCGACAGGGGCCTACGAGCAGTACTTC
15	TRBV6-4	TRBJ2-3	TRBD2	once	CASSVGLAPTDTQYF	TGTGCCAGCAGTGTTGGACTAGCTCCCACAGATACGCAGTATTTT
11	TRBV5-1	TRBJ1-2	.	.	CASGYRDSYTF	TGCGCCAGCGGATACAGGGATAGCTACACCTTC
17	TRBV5-1	TRBJ2-5	.	.	CASSGNWGPLLKETQYF	TGCGCCAGCAGCGGAAACTGGGGACCCCTGTTGAAAGAGACCCAGTACTTC
15	TRBV28	TRBJ2-7	.	once	CASTAVGDGPYEQYF	TGTGCCAGCACTGCCGTAGGGGACGGACCCTACGAGCAGTACTTC
15	TRBV27	TRBJ1-4	TRBD1	few	CASKQGPRMYEKLFF	TGTGCCAGCAAACAGGGGCCGCGCATGTATGAAAAACTGTTTTTT
13	TRBV5-4	TRBJ1-5	.	.	CASSLTGTGPQHF	TGTGCCAGCAGCTTGACGGGAACGGGGCCCCAGCATTTT
15	TRBV5-1	TRBJ2-3	.	once	CASSLVAGPTDTQYF	TGCGCCAGCAGCTTGGTTGCGGGACCCACAGATACGCAGTATTTT
14	TRBV4-2	TRBJ2-4	.	.	CASSKNGQQNIQYF	TGTGCCAGCAGCAAAAACGGACAGCAAAACATTCAGTACTTC
16	TRBV6-1	TRBJ2-1	TRBD2	.	CASSEYRLAGYNEQFF	TGTGCCAGCAGTGAATATCGGCTAGCGGGCTACAATGAGCAGTTCTTC
11	TRBV10-1	TRBJ2-6	.	.	CASSGANVLTF	TGCGCCAGTTCTGGGGCCAACGTCCTGACTTTC